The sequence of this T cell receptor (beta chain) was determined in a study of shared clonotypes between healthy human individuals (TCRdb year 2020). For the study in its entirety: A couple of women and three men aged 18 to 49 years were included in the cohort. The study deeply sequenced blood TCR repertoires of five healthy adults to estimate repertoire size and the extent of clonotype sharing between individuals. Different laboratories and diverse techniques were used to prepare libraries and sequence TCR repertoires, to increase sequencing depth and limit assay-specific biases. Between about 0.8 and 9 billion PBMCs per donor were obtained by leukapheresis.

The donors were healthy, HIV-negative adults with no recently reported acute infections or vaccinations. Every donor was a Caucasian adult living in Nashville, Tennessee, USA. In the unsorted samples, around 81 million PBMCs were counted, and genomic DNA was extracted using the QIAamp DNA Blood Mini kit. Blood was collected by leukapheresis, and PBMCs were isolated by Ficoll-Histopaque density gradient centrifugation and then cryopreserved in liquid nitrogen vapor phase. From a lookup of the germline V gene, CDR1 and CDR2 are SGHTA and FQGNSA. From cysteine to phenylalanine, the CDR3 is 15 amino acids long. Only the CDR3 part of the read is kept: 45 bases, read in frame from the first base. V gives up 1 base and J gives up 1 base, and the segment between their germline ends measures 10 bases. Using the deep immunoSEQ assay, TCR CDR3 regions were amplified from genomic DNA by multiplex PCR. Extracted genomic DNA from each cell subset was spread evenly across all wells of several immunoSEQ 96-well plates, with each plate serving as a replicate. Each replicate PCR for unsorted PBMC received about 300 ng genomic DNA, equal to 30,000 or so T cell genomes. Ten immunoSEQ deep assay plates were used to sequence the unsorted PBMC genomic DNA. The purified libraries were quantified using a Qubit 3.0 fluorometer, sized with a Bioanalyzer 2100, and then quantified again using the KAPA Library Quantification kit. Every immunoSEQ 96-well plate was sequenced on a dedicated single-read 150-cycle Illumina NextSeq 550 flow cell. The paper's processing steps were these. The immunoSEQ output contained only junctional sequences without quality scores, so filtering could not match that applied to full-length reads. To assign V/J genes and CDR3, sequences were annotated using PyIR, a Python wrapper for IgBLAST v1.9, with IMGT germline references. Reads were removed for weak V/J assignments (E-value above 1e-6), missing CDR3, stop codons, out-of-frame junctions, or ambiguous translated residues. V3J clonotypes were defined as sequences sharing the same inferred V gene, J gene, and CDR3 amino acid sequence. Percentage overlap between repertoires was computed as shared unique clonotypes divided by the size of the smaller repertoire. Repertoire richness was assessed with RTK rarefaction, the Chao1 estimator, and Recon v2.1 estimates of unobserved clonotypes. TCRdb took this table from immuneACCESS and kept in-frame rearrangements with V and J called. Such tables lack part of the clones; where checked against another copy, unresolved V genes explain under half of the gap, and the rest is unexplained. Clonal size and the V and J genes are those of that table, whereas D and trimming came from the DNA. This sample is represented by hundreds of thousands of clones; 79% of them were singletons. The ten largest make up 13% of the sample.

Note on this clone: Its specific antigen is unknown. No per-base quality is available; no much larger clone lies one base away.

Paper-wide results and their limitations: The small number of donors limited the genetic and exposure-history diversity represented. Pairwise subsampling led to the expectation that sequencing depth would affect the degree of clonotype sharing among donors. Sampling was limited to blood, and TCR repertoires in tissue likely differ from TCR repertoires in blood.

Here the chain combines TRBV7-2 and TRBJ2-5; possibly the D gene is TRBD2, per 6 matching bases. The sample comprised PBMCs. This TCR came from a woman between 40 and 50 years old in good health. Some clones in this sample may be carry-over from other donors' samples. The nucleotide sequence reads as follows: TGTGCCAGCAGCTTAGGGGCGGGATTCCAAGAGACCCAGTACTTC. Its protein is CASSLGAGFQETQYF.